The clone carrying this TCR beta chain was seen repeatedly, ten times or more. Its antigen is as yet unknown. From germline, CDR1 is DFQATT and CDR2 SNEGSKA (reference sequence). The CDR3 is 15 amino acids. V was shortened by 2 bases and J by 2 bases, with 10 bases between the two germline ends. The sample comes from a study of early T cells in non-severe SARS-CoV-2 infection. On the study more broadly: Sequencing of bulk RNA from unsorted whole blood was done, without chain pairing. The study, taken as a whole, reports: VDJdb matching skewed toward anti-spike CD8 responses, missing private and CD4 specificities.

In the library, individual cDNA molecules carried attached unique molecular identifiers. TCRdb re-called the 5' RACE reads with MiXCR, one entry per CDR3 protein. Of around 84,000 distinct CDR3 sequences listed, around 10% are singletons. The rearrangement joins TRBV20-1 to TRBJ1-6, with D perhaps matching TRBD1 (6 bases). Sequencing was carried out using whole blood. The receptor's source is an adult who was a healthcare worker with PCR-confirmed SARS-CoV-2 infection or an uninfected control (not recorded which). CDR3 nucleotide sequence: TGCAGTGCTAGACAAGGGACAACCTATAATTCACCCCTCCACTTT. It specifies CSARQGTTYNSPLHF.